The 9 T cell receptor beta chains given below trace back to one sample, sequenced in a study of blood T cell repertoires in COVID-19. Repertoires were generated with immunoSEQ multiplex PCR, while TCRdb's copy carries only in-frame clones and drops some. Of 450,000 or so clones listed, about 91% were seen once; the top ten hold roughly 0.9%. Sequenced material: peripheral blood. The receptor source for this set is a man younger than 35 with COVID-19, enrolled during active disease.

The chain carries TRBV3-1 (or the pseudogene TRBV3-2) and TRBJ2-5, with 8 bases identical to TRBD1. J gave up 5 bases and V 0 bases, and 2 bases lay outside the gene matches. CDR1 and CDR2 (germline): LGHDT, YNNKEL (reference sequence). The CDR3 consists of 14 residues. CDR3 DNA sequence: TGTGCCAGCAGCCAAGAGACAGGGGTGGAGACCCAGTACTTC. Translated, it gives CASSQETGVETQYF.

J is TRBJ2-1 and V is TRBV7-8, with a weak D call TRBD2 (5 bases). Germline assignment: CDR1 SGHVS and CDR2 FQNEAQ. The CDR3 length is 15 residues. Trimming removed 0 bases at V and 2 bases at J, with 8 bases between. The CDR3 bases are TGTGCCAGCAGCTTAGCGTTCGGGGCCTACAATGAGCAGTTCTTC. Translating gives CASSLAFGAYNEQFF.

CDR3 protein: CASSHGTSGGSQEYNEQFF. Written as DNA, the CDR3 is TGCGCCAGCAGTCACGGGACTAGCGGGGGGTCCCAAGAGTACAATGAGCAGTTCTTC. The chain has TRBV10-2 and TRBJ2-1; the match to TRBD2 covers 15 bases. This CDR3 contains 19 residues. V was pared by 5 bases and J by 4 bases, with 12 bases of the junction left unmatched. Germline V lookup: CDR1 WSHSY, CDR2 SAAADI.

The chain joins TRBV19 to TRBJ1-5; D is unclear. The CDR3 runs 13 residues. Germline lookup yields CDR1 LNHDA and CDR2 SQIVND (reference sequence). Trimming removed 3 bases from V and 6 bases from J, with 9 bases in between. The CDR3 spells CASSIPSGQPQHF. CDR3 sequence (DNA): TGTGCCAGTAGTATCCCGAGCGGTCAGCCCCAGCATTTT.

The rearrangement uses TRBV30 and TRBJ1-4; D is undetermined. The germline gives CDR1 GTSNPN, CDR2 SVGIG (reference sequence). V was clipped by 3 bases and J by 0 bases, with 14 bases between them. There are 16 residues in the CDR3. The CDR3 sequence: CAWRLPGRTTNEKLFF. In DNA form, the CDR3 reads TGTGCCTGGAGATTGCCGGGGAGGACAACTAATGAAAAACTGTTTTTT.

This chain uses TRBV6-5 with TRBJ1-2; the D is unclear. Germline V gene sequence: CDR1 MNHEY, CDR2 SVGAGI. This CDR3 region has 16 residues. V lost 4 bases and J 4 bases, leaving 19 bases between the germline ends. The CDR3 is CASSFTQVLKAYGYTF. Written as DNA, the CDR3 is TGTGCCAGCAGTTTTACCCAGGTATTGAAGGCCTATGGCTACACCTTC.

The V and J genes are TRBV27 and TRBJ2-6, with D perhaps matching TRBD2 (5 bases). The germline V gene encodes CDR1 MNHEY and CDR2 SMNVEV (reference sequence). This CDR3 spans 17 amino acids. The V end lost 7 bases, the J end lost 4 bases, and 20 bases lay between the germline ends. The CDR3: CASTKPGRGYGANVLTF. The CDR3 DNA sequence: TGTGCCAGCACCAAACCCGGACGGGGATACGGGGCCAACGTCCTGACTTTC.

V usage is TRBV6-6 and J usage is TRBJ1-5; D unresolved. This CDR3 contains 14 residues. V was pared by 8 bases and J by 1 base, with 12 bases between. CDR1 MNHNY and CDR2 SVGAGI come from the germline V gene (reference sequence). CDR3 coding DNA: TGTGCCAGCTCGGAGTTAGAAAGCAATCAGCCCCAGCATTTT. Protein: CASSELESNQPQHF.

The V gene is TRBV30, the J gene TRBJ1-3, with D possibly matching TRBD1 (6 bases). V lost 2 bases and J lost 0, with 11 bases in between. This CDR3 spans 15 amino acids. Germline V gene data show CDR1 as GTSNPN and CDR2 as SVGIG (reference sequence). CDR3 sequence: CAWSRTATSGNTIYF. CDR3 nucleotide sequence: TGTGCCTGGAGTAGGACAGCCACCTCTGGAAACACCATATATTTT.